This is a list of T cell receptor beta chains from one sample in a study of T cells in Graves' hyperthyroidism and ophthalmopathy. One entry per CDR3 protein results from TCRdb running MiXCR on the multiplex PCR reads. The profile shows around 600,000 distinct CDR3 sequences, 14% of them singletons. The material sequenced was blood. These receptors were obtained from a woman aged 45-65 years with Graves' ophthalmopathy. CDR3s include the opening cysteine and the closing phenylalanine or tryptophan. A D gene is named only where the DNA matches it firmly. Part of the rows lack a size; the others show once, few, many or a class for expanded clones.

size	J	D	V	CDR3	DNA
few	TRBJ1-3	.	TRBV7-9	CASRSSASGNTIYF	TGTGCCAGCAGGTCGTCTGCCTCTGGAAACACCATATATTTT
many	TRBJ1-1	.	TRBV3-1	CASSQEGTEAFF	TGTGCCAGCAGCCAAGAAGGCACTGAAGCTTTCTTT
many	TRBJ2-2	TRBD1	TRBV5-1	CASSLGQGSSTGELFF	TGCGCCAGCAGCCTAGGACAGGGGAGTAGCACCGGGGAGCTGTTTTTT
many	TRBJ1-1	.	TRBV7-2	CASSLAPGSEAFF	TGTGCCAGCAGCTTAGCGCCTGGCTCTGAAGCTTTCTTT
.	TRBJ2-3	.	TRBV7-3	CASSLRRAPTDTQYF	TGTGCCAGCAGCTTACGGCGGGCCCCCACAGATACGCAGTATTTT
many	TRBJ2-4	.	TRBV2	CATMGAKNIQYF	TGTGCCACCATGGGAGCCAAAAACATTCAGTACTTC
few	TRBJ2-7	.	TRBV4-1	CASSQLLAFEQYF	TGCGCCAGCAGCCAATTACTAGCATTCGAGCAGTACTTC
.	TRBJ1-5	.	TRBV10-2	CASSLGRTPRSNQPQHF	TGCGCCAGCAGCCTCGGACGGACCCCGAGGAGCAATCAGCCCCAGCATTTT
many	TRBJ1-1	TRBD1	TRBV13	CASSSTDRVDEAFF	TGTGCCAGCAGCTCGACGGACAGGGTGGATGAAGCTTTCTTT
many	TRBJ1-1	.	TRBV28	CASRKRLQGGKAEAFF	TGTGCCAGCAGAAAAAGACTACAGGGCGGAAAGGCTGAAGCTTTCTTT
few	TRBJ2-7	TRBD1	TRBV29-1	CSVPRTGTGVEQYF	TGCAGCGTTCCTAGGACAGGGACCGGCGTCGAGCAGTACTTC
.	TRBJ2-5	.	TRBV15	CATSWRVGGETQYF	TGTGCCACCAGCTGGCGCGTGGGCGGGGAGACCCAGTACTTC
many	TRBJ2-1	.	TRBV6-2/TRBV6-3	CASRPRSNEQFF	TGTGCCAGCAGACCTAGGAGTAATGAGCAGTTCTTC
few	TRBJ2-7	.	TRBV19	CASSIHAGLFSYEQYF	TGTGCCAGTAGTATCCACGCAGGGTTATTCTCCTACGAGCAGTACTTC
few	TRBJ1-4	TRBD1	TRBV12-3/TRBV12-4	CASSSWTGGTPEKLFF	TGTGCCAGCAGTTCCTGGACAGGGGGTACCCCTGAAAAACTGTTTTTT
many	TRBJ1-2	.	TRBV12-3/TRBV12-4	CASSLTFAGYGYTF	TGTGCCAGCAGTTTAACCTTCGCAGGGTACGGCTACACCTTC
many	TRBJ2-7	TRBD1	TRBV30	CAWTGGSEQYF	TGTGCCTGGACAGGGGGCTCCGAGCAGTACTTC
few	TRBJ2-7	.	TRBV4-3	CASSQDRAGTYEQYF	TGCGCCAGCAGCCAAGATCGCGCCGGAACCTACGAGCAGTACTTC
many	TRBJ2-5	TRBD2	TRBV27	CASRSFAGARPGETQYF	TGTGCCAGCAGGAGTTTTGCGGGAGCCCGCCCAGGGGAGACCCAGTACTTC
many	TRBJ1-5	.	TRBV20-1	CSASPGTGFVQPQHF	TGCAGTGCTAGCCCAGGAACAGGGTTCGTACAGCCCCAGCATTTT
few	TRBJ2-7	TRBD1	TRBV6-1	CASSPIDREVHEQYF	TGTGCCAGCAGTCCGATCGACAGGGAAGTTCACGAGCAGTACTTC
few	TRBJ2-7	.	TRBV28	CASNLRGASGEQYF	TGTGCCAGCAACCTACGGGGGGCCAGTGGCGAGCAGTACTTC
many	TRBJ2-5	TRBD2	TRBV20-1	CSAPPSSGSRQTQYF	TGCAGTGCTCCACCCTCCAGCGGGAGTCGGCAGACCCAGTACTTC
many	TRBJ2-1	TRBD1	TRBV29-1	CSVIRQGARVNEQFF	TGCAGCGTTATACGCCAGGGGGCGCGTGTCAATGAGCAGTTCTTC
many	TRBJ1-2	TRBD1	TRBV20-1	CSARGGGQGTNYGYTF	TGCAGTGCTAGAGGAGGGGGACAGGGGACGAACTATGGCTACACCTTC
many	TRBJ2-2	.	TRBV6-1	CASTYARMTNTGELFF	TGTGCCAGCACCTACGCTAGAATGACGAACACCGGGGAGCTGTTTTTT
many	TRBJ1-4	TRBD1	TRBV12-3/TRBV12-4	CASSAGTGTLRGEKLFF	TGTGCCAGCAGCGCCGGGACAGGGACATTGCGGGGTGAAAAACTGTTTTTT
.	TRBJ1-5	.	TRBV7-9	CASSSLTGGAQPQHF	TGTGCCAGCAGCTCCCTCACGGGGGGGGCCCAGCCCCAGCATTTT
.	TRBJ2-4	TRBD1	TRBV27	CASTPGQGSESIQYF	TGTGCCAGCACCCCGGGACAGGGGTCGGAAAGCATTCAGTACTTC
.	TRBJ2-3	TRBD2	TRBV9	CASSPYGSGGVDTQYF	TGTGCCAGCAGCCCCTACGGCTCGGGAGGGGTAGATACGCAGTATTTT
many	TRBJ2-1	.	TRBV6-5	CASSYQASIIGEQFF	TGTGCCAGCAGTTACCAGGCCTCGATAATTGGTGAGCAGTTCTTC
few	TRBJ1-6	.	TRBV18	CASSPVSSYNSPLHF	TGTGCCAGCTCACCAGTGAGCTCCTATAATTCACCCCTCCACTTT
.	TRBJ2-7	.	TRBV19	CASSDAYRIEQYF	TGTGCCAGTAGTGACGCCTACAGAATCGAGCAGTACTTC
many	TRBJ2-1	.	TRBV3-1	CASSQEGEQFF	TGTGCCAGCAGCCAAGAGGGTGAGCAGTTCTTC
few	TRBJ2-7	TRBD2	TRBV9	CASSVAGGPEQYF	TGTGCCAGCAGCGTAGCGGGAGGACCCGAGCAGTACTTC
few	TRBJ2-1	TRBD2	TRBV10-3	CAIRPLAGGYNEQFF	TGTGCCATCAGGCCCCTAGCGGGAGGCTACAATGAGCAGTTCTTC
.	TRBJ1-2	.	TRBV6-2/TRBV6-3	CASNSRDGGGYTF	TGTGCCAGCAATTCCAGGGATGGTGGTGGCTACACCTTC
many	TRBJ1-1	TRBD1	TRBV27	CASRRGRRTEAFF	TGTGCCAGCCGCAGGGGGAGGAGGACTGAAGCTTTCTTT
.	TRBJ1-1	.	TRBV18	CASSNTRDTEAFF	TGTGCCAGCTCAAACACCCGGGACACTGAAGCTTTCTTT
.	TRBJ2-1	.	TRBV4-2	CASSQDKTDLSNEQFF	TGTGCCAGCAGCCAAGATAAAACAGATTTAAGCAATGAGCAGTTCTTC
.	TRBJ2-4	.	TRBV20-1	CSARDAHLLAKNIQYF	TGCAGTGCTAGAGACGCGCACCTACTAGCCAAAAACATTCAGTACTTC
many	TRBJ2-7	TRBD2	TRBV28	CASSLTGTSGNYEQYF	TGTGCCAGCAGTTTAACCGGGACTAGCGGTAATTACGAGCAGTACTTC
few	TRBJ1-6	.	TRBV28	CASSLPGGGSPLHF	TGTGCCAGCAGTTTACCGGGGGGCGGGTCACCCCTCCACTTT
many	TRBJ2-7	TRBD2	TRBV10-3	CAISESLAGNFHEQYF	TGTGCCATCAGTGAGTCACTAGCGGGAAATTTCCACGAGCAGTACTTC
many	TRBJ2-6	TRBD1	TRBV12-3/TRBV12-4	CASRTGNSGANVLTF	TGTGCCAGCAGGACAGGGAATTCTGGGGCCAACGTCCTGACTTTC